This T cell receptor beta chain was captured in a study of blood T cell repertoires in COVID-19. Study summary: Spain, Italy and the United States supplied samples that represented acute and convalescent COVID-19. The cDNA or gDNA used as material had been derived from T cells, B-cell-depleted T cells, or PBMCs.

Between the trimmed V and J ends, which lost 2 bases and 2 bases, there was a span of 9 bases. This CDR3 has 14 amino acids. Germline CDR1 is KGHSH and CDR2 is LQKENI. Per the authors' pipeline: Estimates of nucleated cell counts were drawn from the amplification of reference gene primers. The protocol was immunoSEQ multiplex PCR, while the TCRdb copy is restricted to in-frame clones and leaves out a portion. That table is the source of V, J and clone size, and D and trimming were worked out from the DNA. The sample has roughly 97,000 clones, approximately 80% seen once; the top ten hold approximately 26%.

Specimen: peripheral blood. The sequence was obtained from a man in his sixties with acute or convalescent COVID-19. The chain links TRBV18 to TRBJ1-1, with D tentatively TRBD1 (5 bases). The CDR3 region has the DNA TGTGCCAGCTCACCAGGGGACTTAAACACTGAAGCTTTCTTT. This encodes CASSPGDLNTEAFF.